Listed here is a single T cell receptor beta chain. Given a much more abundant clone one base away, this may be a read error. The data belong to a study of blood T cells in healthy people across ages. The use of a sample-barcoded 5' primer and a J-beta primer mix characterized a second PCR of about 7 to 12 cycles. TCRdb used MiXCR to reprocess the 5' RACE reads, holding one entry per CDR3 protein. Of around 400,000 distinct CDR3 sequences in the sample, roughly half are singletons; the top ten hold roughly 51%. Per germline, CDR1 DFQATT and CDR2 SNEGSKA (reference sequence). V lost 5 bases, J lost 5 bases, and 17 bases lay in between. This CDR3 spans 14 amino acids.

The V call is TRBV20-1, the J call TRBJ2-3; D may be TRBD1 or TRBD2 (6 bases each). This sequence originates from a man aged 55 to 70 in good health. The specimen was blood. CDR3 DNA: TGCAGTGCTGGAGGGGGTGGGGGAAGAGATACGCAGTATTTT. It translates to CSAGGGGGRDTQYF.